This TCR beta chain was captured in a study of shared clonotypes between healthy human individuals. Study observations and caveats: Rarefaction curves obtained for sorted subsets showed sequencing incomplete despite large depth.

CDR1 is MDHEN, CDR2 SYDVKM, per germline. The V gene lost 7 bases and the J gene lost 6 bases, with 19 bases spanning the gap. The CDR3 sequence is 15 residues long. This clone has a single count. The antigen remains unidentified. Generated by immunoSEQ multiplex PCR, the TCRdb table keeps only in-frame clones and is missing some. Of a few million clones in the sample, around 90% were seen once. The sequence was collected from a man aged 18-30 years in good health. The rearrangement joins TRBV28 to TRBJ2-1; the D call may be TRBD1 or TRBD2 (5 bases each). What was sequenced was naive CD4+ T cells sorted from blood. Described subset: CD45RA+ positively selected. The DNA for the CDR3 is TGTGCCAGCAACCTGATGGGGACGCCCATCAATGAGCAGTTCTTC. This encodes CASNLMGTPINEQFF.